These T cell receptor beta chains were read from a single sample in a study of T cell changes during pregnancy in multiple sclerosis. Here immunoSEQ multiplex PCR was the method, and the copy in TCRdb shows in-frame clones only, minus some. The sample lists 45,000 to 55,000 clones; roughly 92% were seen once. Sequences were derived from CD4+ T cells from peripheral blood mononuclear cells, sampled in the second trimester of pregnancy. These receptors all stem from a female donor in good health, enrolled as a control in a pregnancy study. Both conserved end residues are part of each CDR3. D genes are given only for firm matches. Rows may omit the clone size; those that give it use once, few, many or a size class.

clone_size d_call j_call v_call cdr3_nt cdr3_aa
NA TRBD2 TRBJ2-2 TRBV7-9 TGTGCCAGCAGCGAGCTAGCGGGAGGGATCGCCGGGGAGCTGTTTTTT CASSELAGGIAGELFF
NA NA TRBJ2-4 TRBV4-1 TGCGCCAGCAGCCAAGATCCCGCAGGGTTCGGCAACATTCAGTACTTC CASSQDPAGFGNIQYF
once NA TRBJ2-5 TRBV9 TGTGCCAGCAGCCCCGGCACTAGTGGTGAGACCCAGTACTTC CASSPGTSGETQYF
NA NA TRBJ1-1 TRBV14 TGTGCCAGCAGCCAAGCGTTCCTCCTTCCTAACACTGAAGCTTTCTTT CASSQAFLLPNTEAFF
NA NA TRBJ1-6 TRBV5-1 TGCGCCAGCAAGTTGATCCCAAAGGCGGATTCACCCCTCCACTTT CASKLIPKADSPLHF
NA NA TRBJ1-1 TRBV5-1 TGCGCCAGCAGCTTTGCAGGGCGAAACACTGAAGCTTTCTTT CASSFAGRNTEAFF
NA TRBD1 TRBJ2-5 TRBV28 TGTGCCAGCAGTTTTTACAGGGGCTACCAAGAGACCCAGTACTTC CASSFYRGYQETQYF
NA TRBD1 TRBJ1-2 TRBV18 TGTGCCAGCTCACTCGGGACAGGGAACAACTATGGCTACACCTTC CASSLGTGNNYGYTF
NA TRBD2 TRBJ2-1 TRBV5-1 TGCGCCAGCAGCTTTACTAGCGGGAGGGCTGGGGGCAATGAGCAGTTCTTC CASSFTSGRAGGNEQFF
NA NA TRBJ2-3 TRBV5-5 TGTGCCAGCAGCCCCCAGACAGGCACAGATACGCAGTATTTT CASSPQTGTDTQYF
NA NA TRBJ1-2 TRBV7-2 TGTGCCAGCAGCTTTCGCCAGGCCTCCTATGGCTACACCTTC CASSFRQASYGYTF
NA TRBD1 TRBJ2-1 TRBV4-3 TGCGCCAGCAGCCAGGGGACAGCCCACAGCTCCTACAATGAGCAGTTCTTC CASSQGTAHSSYNEQFF
NA NA TRBJ2-1 TRBV7-2 TGTGCCAGCAGCTTACACAGGGCATTCGAGCAGTTCTTC CASSLHRAFEQFF
NA NA TRBJ2-7 TRBV6-4 TGTGCCAGCAGTGCGTTACCCCTACAGGGACCAAGCTCCTACGAGCAGTACTTC CASSALPLQGPSSYEQYF
NA NA TRBJ2-1 TRBV20-1 TGCAGTGCCAAGCGGAGCAATGAGCAGTTCTTC CSAKRSNEQFF
once NA TRBJ2-7 TRBV15 TGTGCCACCAGCCCAGGGATTTCCTCCTACGAGCAGTACTTC CATSPGISSYEQYF
once NA TRBJ2-7 TRBV7-8 TGTGCCAGCAGCTTAGTAGTATTAGGGAGCTCCTACGAGCAGTACTTC CASSLVVLGSSYEQYF
NA NA TRBJ2-3 TRBV6-6 TGTGCCAGCAGTCCTATGGCTAATACAGGGACAGATACGCAGTATTTT CASSPMANTGTDTQYF
NA TRBD2 TRBJ2-7 TRBV27 TGTGCCAGCAGTTTTAGCGGGAGGGCCTACGAGCAGTACTTC CASSFSGRAYEQYF
NA NA TRBJ2-6 TRBV6-1 TGTGCCAGCAGTGATCCTGGACAGCGAGGCTCTGGGGCCAACGTCCTGACTTTC CASSDPGQRGSGANVLTF
NA NA TRBJ2-7 TRBV13 TGTGCCAGCAGCTTAGGGACTCTAGCTCTCCACGAGCAGTACTTC CASSLGTLALHEQYF
NA TRBD1 TRBJ2-1 TRBV5-1 TGCGCCAGCAGCTTACAGGGGGCGGACGTCCACAATGAGCAGTTCTTC CASSLQGADVHNEQFF
NA NA TRBJ1-1 TRBV7-2 TGTGCCAGCAGCTTCACAGGGACGTACACTGAAGCTTTCTTT CASSFTGTYTEAFF
NA NA TRBJ1-5 TRBV28 TGTGCCAGCAGTAAGGACACGGAGCCGCCCCAGCATTTT CASSKDTEPPQHF
NA TRBD2 TRBJ2-3 TRBV5-1 TGCGCCAGCAGCCAGCCTAGCGGGAGCACAGATACGCAGTATTTT CASSQPSGSTDTQYF
NA NA TRBJ2-7 TRBV20-1 TGCAGTGCTAGTCGACGGGAGCTGGTTTCCTTC CSASRRELVSF
NA NA TRBJ1-6 TRBV2 TGTGCCAGCAGAAAGACAGCTGATAATTCACCCCTCCACTTT CASRKTADNSPLHF